This T cell receptor (beta chain) stems from a study of cytomegalovirus exposure and HLA in healthy donors. Worth noting for this clone: Antigen specificity is unknown.

Study results and caveats: In a later analysis, a genetic analysis reported fewer productive-TCR N-insertions in an Asian-associated ancestry cluster than the cohort average.

Both 60 Vbeta primers and 13 Jbeta primers went into the PCR. TCRdb's copy holds only in-frame clones and misses some; the assay was immunoSEQ multiplex PCR. The sample includes some 100,000 clones, approximately 88% of them seen just once. The CDR3 sequence is 13 residues long. Trimming took off 5 bases at V and 2 bases at J, with 7 bases between the two ends. Germline CDR1 and CDR2: SGHTA and FQGNSA. The chain employs TRBV7-2 and TRBJ1-3, with D tentatively TRBD1 (6 bases). The sequenced material came from PBMCs. This TCR derives from a man aged 18 to 29 in good health and CMV-seronegative. The CDR3 sequence is CASSRTAGNTIYF. CDR3 coding DNA: TGTGCCAGCAGCCGGACAGCTGGAAACACCATATATTTT.